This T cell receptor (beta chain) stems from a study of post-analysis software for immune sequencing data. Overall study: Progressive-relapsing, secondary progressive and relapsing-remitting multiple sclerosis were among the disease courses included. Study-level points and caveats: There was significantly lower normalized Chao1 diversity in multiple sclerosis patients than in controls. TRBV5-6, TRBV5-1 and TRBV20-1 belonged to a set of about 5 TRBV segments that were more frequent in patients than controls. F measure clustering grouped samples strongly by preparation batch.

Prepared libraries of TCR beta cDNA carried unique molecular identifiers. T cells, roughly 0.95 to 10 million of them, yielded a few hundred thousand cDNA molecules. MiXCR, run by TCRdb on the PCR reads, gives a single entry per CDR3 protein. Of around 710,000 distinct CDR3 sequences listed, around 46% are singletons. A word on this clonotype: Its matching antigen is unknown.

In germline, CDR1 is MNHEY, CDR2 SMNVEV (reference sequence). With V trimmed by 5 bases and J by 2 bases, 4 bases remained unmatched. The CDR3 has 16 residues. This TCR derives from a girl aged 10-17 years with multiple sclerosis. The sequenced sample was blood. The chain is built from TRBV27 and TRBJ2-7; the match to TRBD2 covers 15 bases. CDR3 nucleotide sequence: TGTGCCAGCAGTCATAGGACTAGCGGGAGGGCCTACGAGCAGTACTTC. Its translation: CASSHRTSGRAYEQYF.